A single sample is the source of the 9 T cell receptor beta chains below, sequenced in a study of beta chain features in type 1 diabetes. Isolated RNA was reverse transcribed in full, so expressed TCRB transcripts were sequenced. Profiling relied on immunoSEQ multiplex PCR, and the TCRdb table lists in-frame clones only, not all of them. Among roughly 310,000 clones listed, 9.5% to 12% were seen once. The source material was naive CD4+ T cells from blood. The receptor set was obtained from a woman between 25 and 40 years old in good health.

CDR3 DNA: TGTGCCAGCAGCTTCCTGACTAGCGGGAACCCCCAGGATACGCAGTATTTT. Translated: CASSFLTSGNPQDTQYF. The V gene is TRBV5-6, the J gene TRBJ2-3; 11 bases map to TRBD2. Trimming removed 2 bases from V and 6 bases from J; junction bases left unmatched: 11. The CDR3 runs 17 residues. Germline V gene data show CDR1 as SGHDT and CDR2 as YYEEEE.

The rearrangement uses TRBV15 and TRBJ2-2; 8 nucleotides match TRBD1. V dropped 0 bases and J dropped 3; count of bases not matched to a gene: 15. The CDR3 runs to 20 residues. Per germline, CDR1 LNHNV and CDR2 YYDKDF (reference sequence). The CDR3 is CATSRDSKTGVGSDTGELFF. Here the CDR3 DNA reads TGTGCCACCAGCAGAGATTCCAAGACAGGGGTAGGATCGGACACCGGGGAGCTGTTTTTT.

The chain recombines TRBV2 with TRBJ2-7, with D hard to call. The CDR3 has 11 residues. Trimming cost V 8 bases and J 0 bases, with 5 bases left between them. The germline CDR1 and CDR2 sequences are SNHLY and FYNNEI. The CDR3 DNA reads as TGTGCCAGCGGGCCCTCCTACGAGCAGTACTTC. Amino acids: CASGPSYEQYF.

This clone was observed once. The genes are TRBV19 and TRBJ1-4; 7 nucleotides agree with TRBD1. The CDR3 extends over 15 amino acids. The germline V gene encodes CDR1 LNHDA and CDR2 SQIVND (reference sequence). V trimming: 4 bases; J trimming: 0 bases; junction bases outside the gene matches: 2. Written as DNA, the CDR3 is TGTGCCAGTAGTACCGGACAGGCAACTAATGAAAAACTGTTTTTT. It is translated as CASSTGQATNEKLFF. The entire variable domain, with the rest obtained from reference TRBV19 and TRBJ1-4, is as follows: DGGITQSPKYLFRKEGQNVTLSCEQNLNHDAMYWYRQDPGQGLRLIYYSQIVNDFQKGDIAEGYSVSREKKESFPLTVTSAQKNPTAFYLCASSTGQATNEKLFFGSGTQLSVL.

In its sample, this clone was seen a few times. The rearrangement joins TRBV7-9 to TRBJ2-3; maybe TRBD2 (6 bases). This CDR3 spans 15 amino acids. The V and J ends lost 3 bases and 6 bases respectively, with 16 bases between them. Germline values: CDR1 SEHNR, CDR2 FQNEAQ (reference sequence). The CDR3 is CASSLAFTGGDTQYF. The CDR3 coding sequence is TGTGCCAGCAGCTTGGCCTTTACAGGAGGGGATACGCAGTATTTT.

The CDR3 bases are TGTGCCAGCTCACCAGGACTAGCGGGAGCCCACGAGCAGTACTTC. As protein: CASSPGLAGAHEQYF. V gene TRBV18 combines with J gene TRBJ2-7; 13 bases are a match to TRBD2. The germline V gene has CDR1 KGHSH and CDR2 LQKENI. Unmatched junction bases numbered 3, after V lost 2 bases and J lost 5 bases. CDR3 length equals 15 residues.

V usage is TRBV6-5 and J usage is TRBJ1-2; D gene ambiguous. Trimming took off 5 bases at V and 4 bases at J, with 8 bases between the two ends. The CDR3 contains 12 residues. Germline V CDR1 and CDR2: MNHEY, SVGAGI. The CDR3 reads CASSPTFYGYTF. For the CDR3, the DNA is TGTGCCAGCAGTCCGACATTCTATGGCTACACCTTC.

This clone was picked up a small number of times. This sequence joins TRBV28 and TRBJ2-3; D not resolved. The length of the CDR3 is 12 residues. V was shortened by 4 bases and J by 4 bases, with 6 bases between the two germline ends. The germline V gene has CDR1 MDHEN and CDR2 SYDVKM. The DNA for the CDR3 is TGTGCCAGCAGTTCCCGAGCAGATACGCAGTATTTT. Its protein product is CASSSRADTQYF.

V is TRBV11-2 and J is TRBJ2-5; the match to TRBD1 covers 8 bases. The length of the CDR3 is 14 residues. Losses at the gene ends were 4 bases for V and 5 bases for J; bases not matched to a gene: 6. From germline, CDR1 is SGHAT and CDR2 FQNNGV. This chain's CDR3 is CASSSPGQGETQYF. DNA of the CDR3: TGTGCCAGCAGCTCCCCCGGACAGGGCGAGACCCAGTACTTC.